The entry below gives a single T cell receptor beta chain sequence along with its context. Its antigen specificity is not known. Base-call qualities are not available, and no considerably larger clone is one nucleotide away. This sample was included in a study of cytomegalovirus exposure and HLA in healthy donors (dated by TCRdb to about 2017). Regarding the research as a whole: An earlier analysis of approximately 640 of the donors reported approximately 300 Gb of sequence data and 117 million unique TCR beta sequences from approximately 180 million T cells. A later genetic analysis used genome-wide SNP genotypes for about three fifths of the 666 donors, treating that subset as a discovery cohort. Across some 400 genotyped donors of the cohort, an average of about 240,000 unique TCR beta nucleotide sequences per donor were sequenced, and roughly a sixth of those sequences were non-productive. High-throughput TCR immunosequencing, statistical association of individual TCRs with disease status, and machine learning were combined to predict cytomegalovirus infection status. In the later analysis, no new phenotypic data were used to find candidate immune exposures; instead, reliance was placed on TCR beta sequences and their occurrence across donors. The study aimed to test whether cataloging public T cell receptors could reveal signatures of past pathogen exposure. Every discovery cohort repertoire had been produced on one sequencing platform. Both class I and class II loci were covered by HLA typing, at four-digit resolution. Donor age, sex, ethnicity and CMV serostatus were collected together with the repertoire data. The number of donors typed differed by locus, with 629-630 for A, B, C, DRB1 and DQB1, roughly 550 for DQA1, under 610 for DPA1, and some 450 for DPB1. Roughly 300 gigabases of sequencing data and approximately 93 million unique TCR sequences were included in an early release covering roughly 600 HLA-typed donors. Because of strong linkage in the cohort, a few DR-DQ haplotypes were treated as single units for association and clustering. In addition to the first cohort of around 670 subjects, a separate validation cohort of over 90 different subjects was used. In a later analysis, previously published TCR beta repertoires from fewer than 750 donors were re-analyzed and high-resolution HLA genotyping was added so that TCR occurrence patterns could be studied. An earlier analysis of 450 to 750 of the donors used high-throughput TCR beta sequencing to judge whether each TCR beta V gene segment behaved as functional or pseudogenic. The T cell repertoires of several hundred subjects were profiled by immunosequencing and related to cytomegalovirus serostatus. The genetic ancestry cluster associated with self-reported Caucasian donors included about four fifths of the roughly 410 genotyped donors. The paper as a whole reports these results and caveats: A cluster of highly shared sequence variants was judged likely to represent a technical artifact of the sequencing pipeline. In a later analysis, the rate of TCR association differed among HLA loci, with DRB1 alleles having the most associated TCRs and HLA-C alleles having the fewest. A further reported finding was that TCR beta sequences accurately predicted the HLA-A and HLA-B alleles for most subjects in the first cohort. The 87-base-pair reads could not distinguish some IMGT-functional V segments, including TRBV6-2 and TRBV6-3, so those segments were excluded. A later analysis reported that several top co-occurrence clusters appeared linked to parvovirus B19, influenza, CMV and Epstein-Barr virus. Linkage disequilibrium might explain the correlated functional status among segregating V segments, but an unknown experimental factor could not be ruled out. Because HLA typing was unavailable for some donors at each locus, only the typed subset was used in association tests. Because counts were too low, around 17 rarely observed V segments, including chromosome 9 orphons, were left out of the earlier analysis of several hundred of the donors. Only TCR beta chains were sequenced in this cohort, and the absence of alpha or paired-chain data limited detectable features. The presence/absence analyses assumed that sequencing depth was roughly uniform across donors, and that assumption may not be true. An association between a missense DCLRE1C variant and V-gene and J-gene trimming of TCR beta chains was found in a later genetic analysis and replicated in an independent cohort. In the study, around 150 TCR beta chains were listed as associated with cytomegalovirus. Most TCR sequences were seen in very few donors, while some public TCRs were found in many individuals. An earlier analysis of several hundred of the donors showed that most TCR beta V segments appeared in productive rearrangements either about 90% or about 30% of the time, which broadly matched IMGT annotations. In a later analysis, HLA-associated TCR beta chains showed more clonal expansion and lower generation probabilities than non-associated chains that were equally common. The only immune exposure information available for the cohort was CMV serostatus. In a later analysis, most CMV-associated TCR beta chains were found to appear HLA-restricted, with HLA associations seemingly driven largely by CMV exposure. Strong co-occurrence of HLA alleles, especially DR and DQ, made assigning TCR associations to individual alleles difficult. In vitro tests confirmed that three of the cytomegalovirus-associated TCR beta chains recognize cytomegalovirus antigens. The classifier was reported to diagnose cytomegalovirus status with high specificity and sensitivity in both the original cohort and the validation cohort. A later genetic analysis reported fewer N-insertions in productive TCRs among donors in an Asian-associated ancestry cluster than the 666-donor mean. The authors suggested that the approach could potentially be extended to other disease states and immunological phenotypes. At a false discovery rate of 0.05, a later analysis linked 15,000 to 20,000 TCR beta sequences to specific HLA alleles.

Receptor libraries were prepared by the immunoSEQ multiplex PCR assay. The multiplex PCR relied on a mix of 60 forward primers for TCR Vbeta segments and 13 reverse primers for TCR Jbeta segments. The CDR3 region of rearranged TCR beta genes was amplified from genomic DNA with a multiplex PCR assay. On the Illumina HiSeq System, the amplified TCR beta libraries were sequenced as 87-base-pair reads. Per the original workflow: Across the 600 to 700 repertoires, a later analysis counted 80 million or so unique TCR beta chains, 9 million to 14 million of which were shared by at least two donors. Raw reads were error-corrected and collapsed into unique sequences with a nearest-neighbor algorithm that merged closely related sequences to remove PCR and sequencing errors. CDR3 sequences were aligned to IMGT reference sequences to assign V, D and J gene segments. For a sequence to be retained, a match of at least six nucleotides to both a V gene segment and a J gene segment was required. A rearrangement was called productive if the CDR3 had no stop codons and remained in frame with V and J, and every other rearrangement was called non-productive. Following IMGT convention, CDR3 was defined as the stretch from the second conserved V-encoded cysteine to the conserved J-encoded phenylalanine. The earlier analysis of around 640 of the donors excluded sequences that lacked an unambiguous match to a single V gene segment. In an earlier analysis of some 590 of the donors, V segments were called functional above 56.7% productive rearrangements and were called segregating when the between-donor standard deviation exceeded 5%. A statistical classification framework was built for diagnosing cytomegalovirus status from the catalog of TCR beta chain sequences. A later analysis assigned V and J genes by comparing TCR nucleotide sequences with IMGT/GENE-DB human TR gene sequences. The TCRdist pipeline was used in a later analysis to assign CDR3 sequences and most-parsimonious VDJ recombination scenarios. A later analysis defined each TCR beta chain by its CDR3 amino acid sequence plus V-gene family, and excluded reads lacking a unique V-gene family. To address suspected cross-contamination and a sequencing artifact, a later analysis removed around 600 highly shared, low-generation-probability nucleotide sequences. A later analysis calculated a clonal expansion index for each public chain from normalized within-repertoire ranks of inferred template counts. In a later analysis, generation probabilities were computed with a VDJ recombination model fitted to out-of-frame rearrangements, and the resulting probabilities were checked against IGoR. In a later analysis, hypergeometric tests were used to score TCR-TCR, TCR-HLA and TCR-CMV co-occurrence, with a repertoire-size bias correction applied to TCR pairs. False discovery rates were estimated in a later analysis by permuting HLA or CMV assignments 20 times. In a later analysis, co-occurring TCRs were grouped using DBSCAN, and TCRdist sequence similarity was added for clustering within HLA-allele-positive subsets. For co-occurrence clustering, repertoires with fewer than 30,000 or more than 120,000 public chains were excluded, along with four to six repertoires with anomalous nucleotide sharing. TCRdb carries this immuneACCESS record with in-frame sequences only. Its versions omit some clonotypes, under half of them owing to an unresolved V gene in the studies checked, with the rest unexplained. V and J calls and clone size are copied from that table; D and trimming were computed from the DNA. The sample table shows 110,000 to 150,000 clones, and 75% to 80% are seen once. 1.5% to 2% of the sample is in the top ten clones.

Via the germline V gene, CDR1 is SGHTA and CDR2 FQGNSA. The CDR3 runs 18 amino acids, cysteine and phenylalanine included. The retained sequence is limited to the CDR3, 54 bases, with the frame set at the first base. After removal of 5 bases from V and 3 bases from J, the junction retains 15 bases not matched to a gene. The cohort comprised under 700 healthy bone marrow donors. Cohort members were all nominally healthy when sampled, although unrecorded immune exposures were likely present. The donor was CMV seronegative and belonged to the group of 352 seronegative cohort members. A peripheral blood sample was provided by each donor, and peripheral blood mononuclear cells were used for TCR beta sequencing. Genomic DNA was extracted from the blood cell samples with the Qiagen DNeasy Blood Extraction Kit.

Recombination joined TRBV7-2 with TRBJ1-2; the junction holds 10 bases that match TRBD1. The sequenced sample was PBMCs. The TCR sequence derives from a woman between 25 and 40 years old in good health and CMV-seronegative. The encoded CDR3 is CASSGTKGTGVRHYGYTF. The base sequence is TGTGCCAGCAGCGGCACAAAAGGGACAGGGGTACGACACTATGGCTACACCTTC.